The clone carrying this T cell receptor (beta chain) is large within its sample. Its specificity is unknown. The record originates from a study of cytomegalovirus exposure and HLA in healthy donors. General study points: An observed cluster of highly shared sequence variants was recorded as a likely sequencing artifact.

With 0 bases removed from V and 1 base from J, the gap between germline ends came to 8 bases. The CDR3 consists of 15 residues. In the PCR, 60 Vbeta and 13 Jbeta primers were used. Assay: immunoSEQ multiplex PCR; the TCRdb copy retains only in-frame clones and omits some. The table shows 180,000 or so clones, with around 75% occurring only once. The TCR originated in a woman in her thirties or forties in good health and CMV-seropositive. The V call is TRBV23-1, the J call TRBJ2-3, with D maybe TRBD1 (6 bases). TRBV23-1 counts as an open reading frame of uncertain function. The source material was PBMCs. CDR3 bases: TGCGCCAGCAGTCAATCGGGACACCGCACAGATACGCAGTATTTT. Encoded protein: CASSQSGHRTDTQYF.